This T cell receptor (beta chain) was obtained from a study of cytomegalovirus exposure and HLA in healthy donors. Study-level findings and limits: In the roughly 120 validation repertoires, a later analysis found that first-cohort TCR clusters tended to co-occur. Among the CMV-associated chains, a few were confirmed in vitro as specific for CMV antigens.

Looked up from germline, CDR1 is SGHTA and CDR2 is FQGNSA. Trimming took 6 bases from V and 4 from J; bases not matched to a gene: 5. This CDR3 region has 14 residues. Libraries were prepared by immunoSEQ multiplex PCR; TCRdb keeps only in-frame clonotypes and omits some of them. The table records 60,000 to 75,000 clones, 90% to 97% of them present only once. In the case of this clone: The antigen is unknown.

The TCR was taken from a man in his late teens or twenties in good health and CMV-seronegative. The chain combines TRBV7-2 with TRBJ2-2; TRBD1 agrees at 7 bases. The sample consisted of PBMCs. CDR3 amino acids: CASRFAGGTGELFF. CDR3 nucleotides: TGTGCCAGCAGGTTCGCAGGGGGCACCGGGGAGCTGTTTTTT.